Sequencing of this TCR beta chain was carried out in a study of Ad26.COV2.S vaccination and SARS-CoV-2 variants. Germline V CDR1 and CDR2: GTSNPN, SVGIG (reference sequence). The CDR3 length is 13 residues. V was shortened by 0 bases and J by 3 bases, with 9 bases between the two germline ends. Stated treatment: some 20 received Ad26.COV2.S at low or high dose, single or two shots; 5 received placebo; per-sample allocation not given. Following the first vaccine or placebo injection, samples were taken on day 63. Clones were sequenced by immunoSEQ multiplex PCR, and TCRdb holds only the in-frame ones, with some missing. Of around 450,000 clones in the sample, 80% to 95% were seen once.

V is TRBV30 and J is TRBJ2-7; D is unclear. Sequences were derived from peripheral blood, sampled in a trial of Ad26.COV2.S vaccine versus placebo. This receptor was identified in a person between 18 and 65 years old who received the Ad26.COV2.S COVID-19 vaccine or a placebo. The DNA of the CDR3 is TGTGCCTGGAGTGTTGCGGAAGTCTACGAGCAGTACTTC. This gives the protein CAWSVAEVYEQYF.